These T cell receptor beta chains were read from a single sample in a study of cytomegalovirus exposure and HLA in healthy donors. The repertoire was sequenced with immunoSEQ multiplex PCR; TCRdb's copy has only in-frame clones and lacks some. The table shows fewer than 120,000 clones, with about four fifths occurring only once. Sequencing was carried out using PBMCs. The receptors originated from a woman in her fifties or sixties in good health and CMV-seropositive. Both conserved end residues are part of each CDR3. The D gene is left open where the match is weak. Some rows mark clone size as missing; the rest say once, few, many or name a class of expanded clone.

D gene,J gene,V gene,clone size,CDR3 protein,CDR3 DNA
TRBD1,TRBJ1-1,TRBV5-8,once,CASSLGQGATEAFF,TGTGCCAGCAGCTTGGGGCAGGGGGCCACTGAAGCTTTCTTT
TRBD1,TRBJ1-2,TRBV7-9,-,CSSSLGWTGPTSDGYTF,TGTTCCAGCAGCTTAGGCTGGACAGGGCCCACGAGCGATGGCTACACCTTC
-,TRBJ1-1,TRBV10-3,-,CAISEQGLNTEAFF,TGTGCCATCAGTGAGCAGGGATTGAACACTGAAGCTTTCTTT
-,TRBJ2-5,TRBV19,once,CASSPQGGRETQYF,TGTGCCAGTAGCCCACAGGGAGGGCGAGAGACCCAGTACTTC
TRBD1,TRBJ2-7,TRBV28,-,CASSPTHRGLSYEQYF,TGTGCCAGCAGTCCAACTCACAGGGGGCTATCCTACGAGCAGTACTTC
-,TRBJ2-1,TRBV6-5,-,CASKGVAYNEQFF,TGTGCCAGCAAGGGGGTAGCCTACAATGAGCAGTTCTTC
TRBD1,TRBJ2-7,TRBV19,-,CASSIVGTAYEQYF,TGTGCCAGTAGTATAGTTGGGACAGCCTACGAGCAGTACTTC
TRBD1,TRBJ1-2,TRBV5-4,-,CASSLTDRDGYTF,TGTGCCAGCAGCTTGACGGACAGGGATGGCTACACCTTC
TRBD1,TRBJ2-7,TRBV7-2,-,CASSSTPDRDEQYF,TGTGCCAGCAGCTCTACCCCGGACAGGGACGAGCAGTACTTC
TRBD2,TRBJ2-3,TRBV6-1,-,CASSEYSGIAGGLDTQYF,TGTGCCAGCAGTGAATACTCTGGGATAGCGGGGGGTTTGGATACGCAGTATTTT
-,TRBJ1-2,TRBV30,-,CAWIYLADNPNYGYTF,TGTGCCTGGATTTATTTGGCAGACAACCCTAACTATGGCTACACCTTC
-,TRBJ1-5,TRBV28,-,CASSDSNQPQHF,TGTGCCAGCAGTGACAGTAATCAGCCCCAGCATTTT
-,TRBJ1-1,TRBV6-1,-,CASSTRNRENTEAFF,TGTGCCAGCAGTACCCGGAACCGGGAGAACACTGAAGCTTTCTTT
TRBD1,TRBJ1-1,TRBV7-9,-,CASSLASSRVRGMNTEAFF,TGTGCCAGCAGCTTAGCCTCGTCTCGTGTCAGGGGGATGAACACTGAAGCTTTCTTT
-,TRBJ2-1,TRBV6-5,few,CASSYTGNEQFF,TGTGCCAGCAGTTATACGGGCAATGAGCAGTTCTTC
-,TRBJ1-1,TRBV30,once,CAWSILGREKNTEAFF,TGTGCCTGGAGTATTTTGGGCCGGGAAAAGAACACTGAAGCTTTCTTT
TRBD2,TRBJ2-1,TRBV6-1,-,CASSVNRGLVMDEQFF,TGTGCCAGCAGTGTAAACCGGGGACTAGTCATGGATGAGCAGTTCTTC
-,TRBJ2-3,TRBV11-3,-,CASSLAGITTDTQYF,TGTGCCAGCAGCTTAGCGGGAATTACCACAGATACGCAGTATTTT
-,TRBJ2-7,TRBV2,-,CASSDSGGLEQYF,TGTGCCAGCAGTGACTCGGGGGGCTTAGAGCAGTACTTC
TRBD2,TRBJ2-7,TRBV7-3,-,CASSSRLAGASPYEQYF,TGTGCCAGCAGCTCCAGACTAGCGGGAGCGTCTCCCTACGAGCAGTACTTC
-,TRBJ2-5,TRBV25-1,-,CASHRDIQETQYF,TGTGCCAGCCACCGGGACATTCAAGAGACCCAGTACTTC
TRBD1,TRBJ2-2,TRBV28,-,CASSHQTGLAGELFF,TGTGCCAGCAGCCATCAGACAGGGTTGGCCGGGGAGCTGTTTTTT
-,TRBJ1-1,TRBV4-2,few,CASSQAFPSGFRVVNTEAFF,TGTGCCAGCAGCCAAGCTTTTCCTTCAGGGTTTCGGGTTGTAAACACTGAAGCTTTCTTT
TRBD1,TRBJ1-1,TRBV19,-,CASSMFVAGGSDTEAFF,TGTGCCAGTAGTATGTTCGTGGCAGGGGGCAGCGACACTGAAGCTTTCTTT
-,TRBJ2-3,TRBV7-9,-,CASSSGVAGGTDTQYF,TGTGCCAGCAGCTCAGGAGTAGCAGGGGGCACAGATACGCAGTATTTT
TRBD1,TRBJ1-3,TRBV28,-,CASSSDRGISGNTIYF,TGTGCCAGCAGTTCGGACAGGGGGATTTCTGGAAACACCATATATTTT
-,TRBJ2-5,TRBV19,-,CASSRVGYQETQYF,TGTGCCAGTAGCAGGGTCGGGTACCAAGAGACCCAGTACTTC
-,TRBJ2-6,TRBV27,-,CASSLSGSSGANVLTF,TGTGCCAGCAGTTTATCGGGGAGCTCTGGGGCCAACGTCCTGACTTTC
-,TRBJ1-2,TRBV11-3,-,CASSSSAGGGTYGYTF,TGTGCCAGCAGCTCTAGCGCCGGGGGGGGCACCTATGGCTACACCTTC
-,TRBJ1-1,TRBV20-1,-,CSASGVPEAFF,TGCAGTGCTTCCGGGGTCCCGGAAGCTTTCTTT
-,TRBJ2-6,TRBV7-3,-,CASSLNAAAPPGANVLTF,TGTGCCAGCAGCTTAAATGCGGCAGCCCCGCCTGGGGCCAACGTCCTGACTTTC
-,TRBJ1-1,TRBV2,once,CASSEMRTGSTEAFF,TGTGCCAGCAGTGAAATGCGGACTGGTAGCACTGAAGCTTTCTTT
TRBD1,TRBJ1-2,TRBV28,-,CASSLGTGTGYGYTF,TGTGCCAGCAGTTTGGGCACCGGGACAGGGTATGGCTACACCTTC
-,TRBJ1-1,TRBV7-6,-,CASSEQNTEAFF,TGTGCCAGCAGCGAACAGAACACTGAAGCTTTCTTT
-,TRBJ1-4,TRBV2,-,CASSETRKKLFF,TGTGCCAGCAGTGAAACCAGGAAAAAACTGTTTTTT
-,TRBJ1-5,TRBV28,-,CASSLGQGSQPQHF,TGTGCCAGCAGTTTAGGGCAGGGTAGTCAGCCCCAGCATTTT
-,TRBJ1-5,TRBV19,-,CASKVRGISNQPQHF,TGTGCCAGTAAGGTAAGGGGTATCAGCAATCAGCCCCAGCATTTT
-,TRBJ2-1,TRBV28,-,CASSLLQGTYNEQFF,TGTGCCAGCAGTTTGTTACAGGGCACCTACAATGAGCAGTTCTTC
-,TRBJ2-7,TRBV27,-,CASSSRPGSYEQYF,TGTGCCAGCAGTTCTCGTCCAGGGTCCTACGAGCAGTACTTC
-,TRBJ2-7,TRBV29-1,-,CSVDGPGAYEQYF,TGCAGCGTTGATGGGCCCGGTGCCTACGAGCAGTACTTC
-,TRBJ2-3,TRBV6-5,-,CASAQGWVDTQYF,TGTGCCAGTGCTCAGGGTTGGGTAGATACGCAGTATTTT
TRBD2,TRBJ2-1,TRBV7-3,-,CASSPGGSSSYNEQFF,TGTGCCAGCAGTCCCGGGGGGTCTAGCTCCTACAATGAGCAGTTCTTC
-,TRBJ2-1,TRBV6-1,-,CASSEVYIPPYNEQFF,TGTGCCAGCAGTGAAGTATATATCCCCCCTTACAATGAGCAGTTCTTC
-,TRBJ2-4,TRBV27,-,CASSSLGVNIQYF,TGTGCCAGCAGTTCCCTAGGGGTAAACATTCAGTACTTC
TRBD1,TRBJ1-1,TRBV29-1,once,CSGERDRTTEAFF,TGCAGCGGGGAACGGGACAGAACCACTGAAGCTTTCTTT
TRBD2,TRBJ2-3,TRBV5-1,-,CASSFGGRSDTQYF,TGCGCCAGCAGCTTCGGCGGGAGATCGGATACGCAGTATTTT
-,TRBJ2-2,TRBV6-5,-,CASSYSSGHWAGELFF,TGTGCCAGCAGTTACTCGAGCGGCCATTGGGCCGGGGAGCTGTTTTTT
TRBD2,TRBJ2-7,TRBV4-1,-,CASSLSGGYEQYF,TGCGCCAGCAGCCTGAGCGGGGGCTACGAGCAGTACTTC
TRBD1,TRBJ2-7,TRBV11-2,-,CASTTGTGVSYEQYF,TGTGCCAGCACCACAGGGACAGGGGTTTCCTACGAGCAGTACTTC
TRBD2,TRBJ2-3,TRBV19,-,CAASRGTSSDTQYF,TGTGCCGCTAGCCGAGGGACTAGCTCTGATACGCAGTATTTT